This TCR beta chain appears in the sequencing data of a study of control samples from healthy donors and cancer patients. Assay used: immunoSEQ multiplex PCR; TCRdb lists only in-frame clones, some missing. Here the sample spans some 120,000 clones, 87% being singletons. V dropped 3 bases and J dropped 7; count of bases not matched to a gene: 3. Germline V gene data show CDR1 as KGHDR and CDR2 as SFDVKD. This CDR3 spans 16 amino acids. V gene TRBV24-1 combines with J gene TRBJ2-1; 15 positions agree with TRBD2. This receptor was taken from a man between 18 and 29 years old in good health. The sequenced sample was blood. The CDR3 region is CATSDTGTSGRNEQFF. The CDR3 DNA reads TGTGCCACCAGTGATACAGGGACTAGCGGGAGGAATGAGCAGTTCTTC.